This T cell receptor (beta chain) was sequenced in a study of neurological immune-mediated disorders. The cDNA was generated through 5'RACE incorporating 10-nucleotide random UMIs. TCRdb re-called the 5' RACE reads through MiXCR, storing one row per CDR3 protein. The sample shows tens of thousands of distinct CDR3 sequences, over 3% of them seen only once. Trimming removed 6 bases from V and 2 bases from J, with 10 bases in between. Germline assignment: CDR1 LGHDT and CDR2 YNNKEL (reference sequence). The CDR3 covers 13 residues. Unsorted libraries were generated from 2 million PBMCs held at -80 degrees C. In its sample, this clonotype was seen many times.

The specimen sequenced was PBMCs. The chain recombines TRBV3-1 with TRBJ1-2, with D possibly TRBD1 on 6 matching bases. This TCR was recovered from a man aged 35 to 55 with multiple sclerosis. CDR3 in DNA: TGTGCCAGCAGAGGGGGGGGCAACTATGGCTACACCTTC. This gives the protein CASRGGGNYGYTF.